This TCR beta chain appears in the sequencing data of a study of regulatory T cells in long-lasting Graves disease. Study summary: Patients met the persistent Graves' disease definition after over 5 years of antithyroid drugs with positive TSH receptor antibodies.

The V and J ends lost 0 bases and 0 bases respectively, with 12 bases between them. Germline loops: CDR1 DFQATT, CDR2 SNEGSKA (reference sequence). The CDR3 loop spans 15 amino acids. Time point defined: persistent/refractory GD, antithyroid drugs over 5 years with positive TRAb. PBMC RNA served as the TCR library source. Diagnoses of Graves' disease were made by American Thyroid Association guidelines. Findings and limits, study-wide: Repertoires from persistent disease leaned toward TRBV28, TRBJ1-2 and TRBJ2-5. Accuracy may have suffered from the small sample size.

Through Arm-PCR of CDR3 regions and iRepertoire HTBI primers, TCR beta libraries were built. TCRdb recomputed calls from the multiplex PCR reads with MiXCR, one row per CDR3 protein. Of 310,000 or so distinct CDR3 sequences listed, under 25% are singletons. Concerning this clonotype itself: The antigen remains unidentified.

The clonotype was recovered from a female donor with Graves disease. The material sequenced was peripheral blood mononuclear cells (PBMCs), taken when the disease was refractory, from a patient treated with antithyroid drugs. V and J are TRBV20-1 and TRBJ2-7; D may match TRBD1 or TRBD2 (5 bases each). Here the CDR3 DNA reads TGCAGTGCTAGAGACCGGGACGGACCCTCCTACGAGCAGTACTTC. It yields the protein CSARDRDGPSYEQYF.